What follows is one T cell receptor (beta chain) and its context. As yet, its antigen is unknown. From germline, CDR1 is SGHVS and CDR2 FQNEAQ. The CDR3 loop spans 17 amino acids. Trimming removed 4 bases from V and 3 bases from J, with 21 bases in between. The sample comes from a study of graft-versus-host responses after intestinal transplantation. Study results and caveats: With peak circulating GvH clone levels came an association with early post-transplant HvG declines. Recipient marrow showed GvH clones, some seen first in ileum or blood.

Assay used: immunoSEQ multiplex PCR; TCRdb lists only in-frame clones, some missing. The profile shows tens of thousands of clones, around 89% of them singletons. This TCR came from a human donor who received an intestinal transplant. This chain links TRBV7-8 with TRBJ2-5; possible D gene TRBD2, 6 bases. Sample: unstimulated CD8+ T cells sorted from spleen or lymph node cells, taken before intestinal transplant. CDR3 in amino acids: CASSSLWQGGGEETQYF. In DNA, the CDR3 is TGTGCCAGCAGCTCGCTCTGGCAGGGAGGAGGGGAAGAGACCCAGTACTTC.